These 12 T cell receptor beta chains share one sample of origin, sequenced in a study of T cells in Graves' hyperthyroidism and ophthalmopathy. RNA transcripts gave rise to amplified TCR beta CDR3 regions. Carried out on the TCR CDR3, a first-round RT-PCR used the HTBI primer set. TCRdb passed the multiplex PCR reads through MiXCR, listing each CDR3 protein once. This sample has 400,000 to 500,000 distinct CDR3 sequences, with 13% to 15% found just once. The sample taken for sequencing was blood. The receptors originated from a woman between 18 and 30 years old with Graves' hyperthyroidism.

This clonotype was counted many times. The chain combines TRBV20-1 with TRBJ1-1, with a possible D match to TRBD1 (5 bases). CDR1 is DFQATT and CDR2 is SNEGSKA in the germline V gene (reference sequence). CDR3 size: 13 residues. V was trimmed by 7 bases and J by 4 bases, leaving 16 bases between them. The CDR3 DNA reads as TGCAGTGTCGTACAAGGGGTTGGCACTGAAGCTTTCTTT. This codes for CSVVQGVGTEAFF.

This clonotype has a count of ten or more. This chain uses TRBV18 with TRBJ2-1, with TRBD1 identical over 10 bases. Germline loops: CDR1 KGHSH, CDR2 LQKENI. This CDR3 comprises 18 residues. Trimming at V came to 3 bases and at J to 1 base, leaving 9 bases not matched to a gene. CDR3 in amino acids: CASSPAAGQGGSYNEQFF. In nucleotides, the CDR3 is TGTGCCAGCTCACCTGCCGCCGGACAGGGGGGATCCTACAATGAGCAGTTCTTC.

This clonotype turned up a few times. This rearrangement joins TRBV6-1 to TRBJ1-1; D unresolved. Trimming left V 3 bases short and J 8 bases short, with 13 bases between. The V gene's germline CDR1 is MNHNS and CDR2 SASEGT. The CDR3 extends over 13 amino acids. CDR3 in DNA: TGTGCCAGCAGTGAGGGGAAGGTGGGGGAAGCTTTCTTT. This gives the protein CASSEGKVGEAFF.

This clonotype was seen many times. The J gene is TRBJ2-5, the V gene TRBV12-3 or TRBV12-4; D call uncertain. Trimming removed 0 bases from V and 5 bases from J, with 10 bases in between. CDR3 length: 14 amino acids. The CDR3, as DNA: TGTGCCAGCAGTTTAGCGTTCGTAGATGAGACCCAGTACTTC. Protein: CASSLAFVDETQYF.

This clonotype was observed many times. The V call is TRBV5-6, the J call TRBJ2-5; 9 nucleotides align to TRBD1. The CDR3 contains 16 residues. The V gene's germline CDR1 is SGHDT and CDR2 YYEEEE. The V and J ends lost 4 bases and 4 bases, in that order; junction bases with no gene match: 11. CDR3 bases: TGTGCCAGCAGCGTAACTCCACAGGGGGCAAGAGAGACCCAGTACTTC. Amino acid sequence: CASSVTPQGARETQYF. The full variable domain, completed using reference TRBV5-6 and TRBJ2-5, is DAGVTQSPTHLIKTRGQQVTLRCSPKSGHDTVSWYQQALGQGPQFIFQYYEEEERQRGNFPDRFSGHQFPNYSSELNVNALLLGDSALYLCASSVTPQGARETQYFGPGTRLLVL.

Many counts were recorded for this clonotype. The chain uses TRBV28 and TRBJ2-7; tentative D call: TRBD2 (7 bases). Germline V CDR1 and CDR2: MDHEN, SYDVKM. The CDR3 is 17 residues long. Trimming took 8 bases from V and 0 from J, leaving 23 bases between them. CDR3 sequence (DNA): TGTGCCAGCGCGGGGGCCGACTCCAGCCCTAGCTCCTACGAGCAGTACTTC. Translated: CASAGADSSPSSYEQYF. Filled out from reference TRBV28 and TRBJ2-7, the complete variable domain reads DVKVTQSSRYLVKRTGEKVFLECVQDMDHENMFWYRQDPGLGLRLIYFSYDVKMKEKGDIPEGYSVSREKKERFSLILESASTNQTSMYLCASAGADSSPSSYEQYFGPGTRLTVT.

This clonotype has at least ten counts. This chain joins TRBV2 and TRBJ2-1, with D possibly being TRBD1 or TRBD2 (6 bases each). This CDR3 is built from 14 residues. V gave up 7 bases and J gave up 5 bases, with 15 bases separating them. CDR1 is SNHLY and CDR2 is FYNNEI in the germline V gene. The chain's CDR3 is CASIGLRGNNEQFF. The CDR3 nucleotides read TGTGCCAGCATTGGACTAAGGGGGAACAATGAGCAGTTCTTC.

The table lists this clonotype with many counts. The genes are TRBV29-1 and TRBJ1-2; no clear D. Germline-derived CDR1 and CDR2 are SQVTM and ANQGSEA. V lost 3 bases, J lost 3 bases, and 11 bases lay in between. The CDR3 contains 13 residues. The CDR3 nucleotides are TGCAGCGTTGATCCCGGGCATGACTATGGCTACACCTTC. This encodes CSVDPGHDYGYTF.

This clonotype has a handful of counts. The rearrangement uses TRBV28 and TRBJ2-5; D gene uncertain. CDR1 and CDR2 from the germline V gene are MDHEN and SYDVKM. The ends were cut back, 7 bases at V and 2 bases at J, with 2 bases in the middle. The CDR3 is 10 amino acids. The CDR3 here is CASKQETQYF. The CDR3 coding sequence is TGTGCCAGCAAACAAGAGACCCAGTACTTC.

This clonotype was detected many times. This rearrangement joins TRBV4-2 to TRBJ1-6, with 9 nucleotides matching TRBD1. V lost 4 bases to trimming and J lost 4 bases; unmatched junction nucleotides: 8. The germline gives CDR1 LGHNA, CDR2 YNFKEQ. CDR3 length: 17 amino acids. DNA for the CDR3: TGTGCCAGCAGCCTTAACCCGGACAGGGGATATAATTCACCCCTCCACTTT. Its protein is CASSLNPDRGYNSPLHF.

Details on this clonotype: One base away lies a much larger clone, so this may be a sequencing read error. This chain links TRBV18 with TRBJ2-7; 7 nucleotides align to TRBD1. Trimming removed 3 bases from V and 5 bases from J; junction bases left unmatched: 4. The CDR3 is 13 residues long. Germline assignment: CDR1 KGHSH and CDR2 LQKENI. The CDR3 DNA reads as TGTGCCAGCTCACCGACAGGGAATCACGAGCAGTACTTC. As protein: CASSPTGNHEQYF.

The chain recombines TRBV10-2 with TRBJ2-5; TRBD1 agrees at 8 bases. After removal of 5 bases from V and 3 bases from J, the junction contained 5 bases not matched to a gene. Per germline, CDR1 WSHSY and CDR2 SAAADI. The CDR3 covers 14 residues. This chain's CDR3 is CASSFQGAEETQYF. The CDR3 DNA follows: TGCGCCAGCAGTTTCCAGGGGGCTGAAGAGACCCAGTACTTC.